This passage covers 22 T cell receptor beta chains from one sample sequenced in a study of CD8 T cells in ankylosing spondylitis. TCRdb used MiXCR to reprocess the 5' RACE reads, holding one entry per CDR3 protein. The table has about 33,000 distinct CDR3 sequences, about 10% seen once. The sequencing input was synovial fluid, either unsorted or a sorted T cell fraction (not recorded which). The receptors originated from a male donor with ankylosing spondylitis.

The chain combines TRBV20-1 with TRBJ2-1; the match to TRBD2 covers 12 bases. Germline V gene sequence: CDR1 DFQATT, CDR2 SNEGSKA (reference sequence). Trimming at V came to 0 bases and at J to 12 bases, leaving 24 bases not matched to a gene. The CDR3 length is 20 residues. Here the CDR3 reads CSARDRETSGSPLTYNTQFF. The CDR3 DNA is TGCAGTGCTAGAGATAGGGAGACTAGCGGGAGTCCCCTTACCTACAATACGCAGTTCTTC.

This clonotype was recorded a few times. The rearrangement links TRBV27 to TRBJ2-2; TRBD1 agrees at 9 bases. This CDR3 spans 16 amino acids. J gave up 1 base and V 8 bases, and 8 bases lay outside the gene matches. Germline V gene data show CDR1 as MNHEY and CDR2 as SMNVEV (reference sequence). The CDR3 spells CASGAHRGRNTGELFF. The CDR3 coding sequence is TGTGCCAGCGGGGCCCACAGGGGGCGGAACACCGGGGAGCTGTTTTTT.

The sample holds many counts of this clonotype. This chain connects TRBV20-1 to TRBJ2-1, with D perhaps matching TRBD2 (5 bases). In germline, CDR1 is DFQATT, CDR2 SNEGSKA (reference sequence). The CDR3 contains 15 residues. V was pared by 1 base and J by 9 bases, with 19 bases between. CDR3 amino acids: CSARVGISRVGEQFF. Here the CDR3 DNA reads TGCAGTGCTAGAGTCGGGATCTCGAGAGTCGGTGAGCAGTTCTTC.

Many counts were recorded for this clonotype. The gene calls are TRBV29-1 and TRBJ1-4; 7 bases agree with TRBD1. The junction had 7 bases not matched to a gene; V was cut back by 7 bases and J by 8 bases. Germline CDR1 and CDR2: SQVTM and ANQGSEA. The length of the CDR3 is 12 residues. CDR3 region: CSARDSLEKLFF. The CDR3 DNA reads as TGCAGCGCCCGGGACAGCCTAGAAAAACTGTTTTTT.

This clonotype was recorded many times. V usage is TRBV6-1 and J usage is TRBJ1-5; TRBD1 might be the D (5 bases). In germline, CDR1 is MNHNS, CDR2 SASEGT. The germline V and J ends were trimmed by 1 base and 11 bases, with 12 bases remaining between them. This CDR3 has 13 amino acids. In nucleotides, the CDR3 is TGTGCCAGCAGTGAAGTGGGGCTTGGGGCCCAGCATTTT. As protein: CASSEVGLGAQHF.

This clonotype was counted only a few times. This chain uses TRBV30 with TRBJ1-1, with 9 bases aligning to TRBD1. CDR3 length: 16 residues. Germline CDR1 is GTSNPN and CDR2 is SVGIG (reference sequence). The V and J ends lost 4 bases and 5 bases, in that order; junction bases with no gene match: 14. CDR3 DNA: TGTGCCTGGACTGGGACCGGGACAGGGTATGGGACTGAAGCTTTCTTT. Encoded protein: CAWTGTGTGYGTEAFF.

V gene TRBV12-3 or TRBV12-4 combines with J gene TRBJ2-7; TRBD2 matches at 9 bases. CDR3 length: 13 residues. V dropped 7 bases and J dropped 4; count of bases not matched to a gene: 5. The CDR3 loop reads CASTRAGGYEQYF. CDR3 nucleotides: TGTGCCAGCACTCGAGCGGGAGGATACGAGCAGTACTTC.

CDR3 DNA: TGCGCCAGCAGCCCGGGACTAGCGGGAATTACGAATGAGCAGTTCTTC. It is translated as CASSPGLAGITNEQFF. The chain has TRBV5-1 and TRBJ2-1; 13 nucleotides match TRBD2. CDR1 is SGHRS and CDR2 is YFSETQ in the germline V gene. The CDR3 is made up of 16 amino acids. The trim removed 4 bases at V and 7 bases at J, leaving 8 bases unmatched.

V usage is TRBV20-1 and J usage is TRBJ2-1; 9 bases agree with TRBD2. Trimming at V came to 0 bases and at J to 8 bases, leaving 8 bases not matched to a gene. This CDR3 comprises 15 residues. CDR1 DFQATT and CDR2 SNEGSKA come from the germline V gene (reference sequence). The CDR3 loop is CSARDGGRASDEQFF. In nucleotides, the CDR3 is TGCAGTGCTAGAGATGGCGGGAGGGCCTCGGATGAGCAGTTCTTC.

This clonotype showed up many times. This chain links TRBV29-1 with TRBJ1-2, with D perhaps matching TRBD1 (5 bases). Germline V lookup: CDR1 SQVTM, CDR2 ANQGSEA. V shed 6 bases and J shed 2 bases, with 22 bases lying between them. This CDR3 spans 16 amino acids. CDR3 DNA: TGCAGCGTATACCCGGTAGACAGCCCCACCAACTATGGCTACACCTTC. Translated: CSVYPVDSPTNYGYTF.

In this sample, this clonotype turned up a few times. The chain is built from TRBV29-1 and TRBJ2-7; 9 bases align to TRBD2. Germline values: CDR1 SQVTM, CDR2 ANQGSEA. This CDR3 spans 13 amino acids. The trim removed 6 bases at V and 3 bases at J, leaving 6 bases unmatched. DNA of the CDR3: TGCAGCGTCGTTTCGACTAGCGGCTACGAGCAGTACTTC. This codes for CSVVSTSGYEQYF.

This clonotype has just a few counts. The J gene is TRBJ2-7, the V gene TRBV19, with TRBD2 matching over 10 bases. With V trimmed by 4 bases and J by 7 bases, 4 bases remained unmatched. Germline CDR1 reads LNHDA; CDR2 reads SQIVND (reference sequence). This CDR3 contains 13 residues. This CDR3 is CASSTLAGAEQYF. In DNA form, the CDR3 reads TGTGCCAGTAGTACCCTAGCGGGAGCTGAGCAGTACTTC.

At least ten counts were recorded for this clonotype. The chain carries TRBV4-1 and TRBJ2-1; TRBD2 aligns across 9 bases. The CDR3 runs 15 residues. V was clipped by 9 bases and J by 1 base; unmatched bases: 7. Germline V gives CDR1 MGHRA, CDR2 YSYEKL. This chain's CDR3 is CASGGTSSSYNEQFF. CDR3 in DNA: TGCGCCAGTGGGGGGACTAGCTCTTCCTACAATGAGCAGTTCTTC.

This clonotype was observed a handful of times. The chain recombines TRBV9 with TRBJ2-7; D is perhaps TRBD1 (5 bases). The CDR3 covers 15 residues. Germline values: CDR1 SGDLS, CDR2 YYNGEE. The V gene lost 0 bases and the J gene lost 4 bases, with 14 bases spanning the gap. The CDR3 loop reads CASSVAGSLGYEQYF. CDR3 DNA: TGTGCCAGCAGCGTAGCAGGGTCCCTGGGTTACGAGCAGTACTTC.

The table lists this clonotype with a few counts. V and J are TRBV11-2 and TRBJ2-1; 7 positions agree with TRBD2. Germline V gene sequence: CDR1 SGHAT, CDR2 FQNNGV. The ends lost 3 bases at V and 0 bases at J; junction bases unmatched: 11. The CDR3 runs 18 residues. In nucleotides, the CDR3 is TGTGCCAGCAGCTTTTGGCGGGAGACCATAAGCTCCTACAATGAGCAGTTCTTC. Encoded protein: CASSFWRETISSYNEQFF.

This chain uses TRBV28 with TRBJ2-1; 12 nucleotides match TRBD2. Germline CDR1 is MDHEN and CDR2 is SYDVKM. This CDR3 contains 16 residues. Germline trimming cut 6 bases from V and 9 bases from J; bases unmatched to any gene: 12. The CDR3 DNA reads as TGTGCCAGCAGATCCACCGTACTAGCGGGAGGAGGTGAGCAGTTCTTC. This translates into CASRSTVLAGGGEQFF.

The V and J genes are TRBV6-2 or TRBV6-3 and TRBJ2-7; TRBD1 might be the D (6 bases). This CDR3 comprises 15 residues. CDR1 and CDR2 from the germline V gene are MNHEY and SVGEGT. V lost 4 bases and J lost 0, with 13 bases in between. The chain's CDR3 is CASSSPGTNSYEQYF. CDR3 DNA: TGTGCCAGCAGTTCGCCCGGGACAAACTCCTACGAGCAGTACTTC.

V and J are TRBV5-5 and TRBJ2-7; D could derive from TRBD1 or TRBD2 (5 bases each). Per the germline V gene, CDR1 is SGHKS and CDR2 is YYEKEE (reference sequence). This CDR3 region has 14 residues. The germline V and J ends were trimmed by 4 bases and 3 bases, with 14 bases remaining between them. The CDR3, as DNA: TGTGCCAGCAGCCGGGAAGGGGTTGGCTACGAGCAGTACTTC. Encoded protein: CASSREGVGYEQYF.

The CDR3 region is CASSFLAGRINEQFF. The CDR3, as DNA: TGTGCCAGCAGCTTCCTAGCGGGTCGTATCAATGAGCAGTTCTTC. The genes are TRBV7-3 and TRBJ2-1; 8 positions match TRBD2. There are 15 residues in the CDR3. Germline V gives CDR1 SGHTA, CDR2 FQGTGA. J was trimmed by 6 bases and V by 3 bases; bases with no gene match: 7.

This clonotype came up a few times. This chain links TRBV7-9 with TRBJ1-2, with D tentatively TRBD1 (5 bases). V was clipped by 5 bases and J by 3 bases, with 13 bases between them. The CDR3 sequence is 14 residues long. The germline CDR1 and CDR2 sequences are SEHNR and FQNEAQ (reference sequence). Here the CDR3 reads CASSQGPVDYGYTF. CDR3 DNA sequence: TGTGCCAGCAGCCAGGGACCGGTAGACTATGGCTACACCTTC.

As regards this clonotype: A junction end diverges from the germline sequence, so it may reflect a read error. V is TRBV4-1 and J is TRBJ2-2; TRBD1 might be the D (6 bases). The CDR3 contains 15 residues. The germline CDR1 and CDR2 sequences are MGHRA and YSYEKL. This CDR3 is CASSQEDSNTGEPFF. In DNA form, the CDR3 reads TGCGCCAGCAGCCAGGAGGACAGCAACACCGGGGAGCCGTTTTTT.

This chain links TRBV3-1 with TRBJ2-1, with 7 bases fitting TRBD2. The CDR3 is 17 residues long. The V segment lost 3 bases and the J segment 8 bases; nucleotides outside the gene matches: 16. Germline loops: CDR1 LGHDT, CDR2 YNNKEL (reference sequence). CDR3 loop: CASSQGLAGNTIHEQFF. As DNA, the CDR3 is TGTGCCAGCAGCCAGGGTTTAGCGGGCAATACAATCCATGAGCAGTTCTTC.